These T cell receptor beta chains were read from a single sample in a study of blood T cell repertoires in COVID-19. Libraries were prepared by immunoSEQ multiplex PCR; TCRdb keeps only in-frame clonotypes and omits some of them. The sample has about 140,000 clones, approximately 80% seen once. The sequenced material came from PBMCs or T cells enriched from blood (not recorded which). The receptors come from a woman aged 18-35 years who had been exposed to COVID-19. CDR3s include the opening cysteine and the closing phenylalanine or tryptophan. A D gene is named only where the DNA matches it firmly. Not every row has a clone size; where given, it reads once, few, many or a size class.

.	TRBV5-1	TRBD1	TRBJ2-7	TGCGCCAGCAGCCAGGAGGGACAGGGGGCTGACGAGCAGTACTTC	CASSQEGQGADEQYF
.	TRBV27	TRBD2	TRBJ2-5	TGTGCCAGCAGTGGTAATAGCCGTGGACTAGCGGGAGGGAGACGTGGCGAGACCCAGTACTTC	CASSGNSRGLAGGRRGETQYF
.	TRBV19	.	TRBJ2-2	TGTGCCAGTAGTATCCTCTCCAGGAAAAGCACCGGGGAGCTGTTTTTT	CASSILSRKSTGELFF
.	TRBV7-6	TRBD2	TRBJ2-3	TGTGCCAGCACCTCCGGGACTAGCGGGATGACAGATACGCAGTATTTT	CASTSGTSGMTDTQYF
once	TRBV6-5	.	TRBJ2-3	TGTGCCAGCAGTTCCCGGGACAAAGGCACAGATACGCAGTATTTT	CASSSRDKGTDTQYF
once	TRBV18	.	TRBJ2-5	TGTGCCAGCTCACCACCGGGGGCGGCAGAGACCCAGTACTTC	CASSPPGAAETQYF
.	TRBV27	.	TRBJ2-7	TGTGCCAGCAGTTTGGCGGCTACCTACGAGCAGTACTTC	CASSLAATYEQYF
.	TRBV27	.	TRBJ1-1	TGTGCCAGCAGTTTATCGGCAGGGTGGGACACTGAAGCTTTCTTT	CASSLSAGWDTEAFF
.	TRBV10-3	.	TRBJ2-7	TGTGCCATCAGTGAGTCGAGGGGGTCCACCTACGAGCAGTACTTC	CAISESRGSTYEQYF
.	TRBV30	.	TRBJ1-5	TGTGCCTGGACAACCGCTAATAGCAATCAGCCCCAGCATTTT	CAWTTANSNQPQHF
.	TRBV12-3/TRBV12-4	.	TRBJ2-7	TGTGCCAGCAGTTTCGGGTTCTACGAGCAGTACTTC	CASSFGFYEQYF
.	TRBV10-3	.	TRBJ2-3	TGTGCCATCAGTGAGGGGAGCAGGACCACAGATACGCAGTATTTT	CAISEGSRTTDTQYF
few	TRBV7-2	.	TRBJ2-2	TGTGCCAGCAGCTTCTCCAGGGGGAACACCGGGGAGCTGTTTTTT	CASSFSRGNTGELFF
.	TRBV7-3	.	TRBJ2-5	TGTGCCAGCAGCTTAGTAGGGGCTAGGGAGACCCAGTACTTC	CASSLVGARETQYF
.	TRBV30	TRBD1	TRBJ1-1	TGTGCCTGGAGTGACAAACAGGGGCGGGTCACTGAAGCTTTCTTT	CAWSDKQGRVTEAFF
.	TRBV5-1	TRBD2	TRBJ2-7	TGCGCCAGCAGCTTGGATCCAGCGGGAGTGCCCTACGAGCAGTACTTC	CASSLDPAGVPYEQYF
.	TRBV28	TRBD1	TRBJ1-1	TGTGCCAGCAGTTTGTACAGGGGGCGTACTGAAGCTTTCTTT	CASSLYRGRTEAFF
.	TRBV6-2/TRBV6-3	.	TRBJ2-7	TGTGCCAGCAGTGGACAGACTGCCTCCTACGAGCAGTACTTC	CASSGQTASYEQYF
.	TRBV28	.	TRBJ1-2	TGTGCCAGCAGCGGGGGGGGCAGGACTAACTATGGCTACACCTTC	CASSGGGRTNYGYTF
.	TRBV15	TRBD1	TRBJ2-4	TGTGCCACCAGCAAACTAGGGACAGGGTATACCAAAAACATTCAGTACTTC	CATSKLGTGYTKNIQYF
.	TRBV11-2	TRBD2	TRBJ2-7	TGTGCCAGCAGCATGTCCGGGACTAGCGTTTACGAGCAGTACTTC	CASSMSGTSVYEQYF
.	TRBV28	.	TRBJ1-5	TGTGCCTCAGGAAGAGGTTGGGGGGATCAGCCCCAGCATTTT	CASGRGWGDQPQHF
.	TRBV28	TRBD1	TRBJ2-5	TGTGCCAGCAGTCCCCCATCCGGGACAGAGTACCAAGAGACCCAGTACTTC	CASSPPSGTEYQETQYF
.	TRBV4-2	.	TRBJ2-1	TGTAGCCCCCAACGCCAGCAGCTCCCCCTGGAGTGGCGCGCCTACAATGAGCAGTTCTTC	CSPQRQQLPLEWRAYNEQFF
few	TRBV11-2	.	TRBJ2-1	TGTGCCAGCACCCTCCCGGGGTACAATGAGCAGTTCTTC	CASTLPGYNEQFF
once	TRBV29-1	.	TRBJ2-1	TGCAGCGTCAACGGGCTTCAGGGAACCTACAATGAGCAGTTCTTC	CSVNGLQGTYNEQFF
medium-sized	TRBV6-5	.	TRBJ2-7	TGTGCCAGCAGTCAGGGGCACGAGCAGTACTTC	CASSQGHEQYF
.	TRBV7-2	.	TRBJ2-3	TGTGCCAGCAGCTTATACAACACAGATACGCAGTATTTT	CASSLYNTDTQYF
few	TRBV15	.	TRBJ2-7	TGTGCCACCAGCATGCAAGGGGCCTACGAGCAGTACTTC	CATSMQGAYEQYF
.	TRBV7-8	TRBD1	TRBJ1-5	TGTGCCAGCAGCTTCTACAGGGGTAATCAGCCCCAGCATTTT	CASSFYRGNQPQHF
.	TRBV28	.	TRBJ2-5	TGTGCCAGCAGGTCACGAGACAGTTTGAGAGTCGAGACCCAGTACTTC	CASRSRDSLRVETQYF
.	TRBV7-9	.	TRBJ2-7	TGTGCCAGCAGCACACACGGGGGATTGAGGGAGCAGTACTTC	CASSTHGGLREQYF
.	TRBV18	.	TRBJ2-1	TGTGCCAGCTCACCAAGGAGTACAAGCGCAACCTCCTACAATGAGCAGTTCTTC	CASSPRSTSATSYNEQFF
.	TRBV3-1/TRBV3-2	.	TRBJ2-7	TGTGCCAGCAGCCCGGACAGTTCCTACGAGCAGTACTTC	CASSPDSSYEQYF
.	TRBV13	TRBD1	TRBJ2-2	TGTGCCAGCCTCATCTGGACAGGGCAGGACGGGGAGCTGTTTTTT	CASLIWTGQDGELFF
.	TRBV19	.	TRBJ2-1	TGTGCCAGTAGTATAGACTACGTCCGTCCGTTTGAGCAGTTCTTC	CASSIDYVRPFEQFF
.	TRBV6-5	TRBD2	TRBJ2-1	TGTGCCAGCAGTTTCAGAGGACTAGCGGGAGAATATGAGCAGTTCTTC	CASSFRGLAGEYEQFF
.	TRBV5-6	TRBD2	TRBJ2-3	TGTGCCAGCAGCCTTAGCGGGAGTGGCACAGATACGCAGTATTTT	CASSLSGSGTDTQYF
.	TRBV4-1	TRBD2	TRBJ2-2	TGCGCCAGCAGCCACCTAGCGGTAAACACCGGGGAGCTGTTTTTT	CASSHLAVNTGELFF
.	TRBV30	TRBD1	TRBJ2-2	TGTGCCTGTTCCCGACAGGGGGCATCCGGGGAGCTGTTTTTT	CACSRQGASGELFF
.	TRBV5-1	TRBD1	TRBJ1-2	TGCGCCAGCACCCCTCCACACATTAAGGGGGCTGGTGATGGCTACACCTTC	CASTPPHIKGAGDGYTF
.	TRBV15	.	TRBJ2-1	TGTGCCACCAGCAGAGGGGTAGCATGGGATGAGCAGTTCTTC	CATSRGVAWDEQFF
.	TRBV28	.	TRBJ1-4	TGTGCCAGCAGTTTGACTACAGGGTTAAAAGATGAAAAACTGTTTTTT	CASSLTTGLKDEKLFF
once	TRBV29-1	TRBD2	TRBJ2-1	TGCAGCGTTGAAGCATGGGATAGCGGGAGGGCCAGTGATGAGCAGTTCTTC	CSVEAWDSGRASDEQFF
.	TRBV29-1	TRBD2	TRBJ2-7	TGCAGCGTGGCGGGACGGTTATCAAGCGGGAGGGAGTACTTC	CSVAGRLSSGREYF
once	TRBV27	TRBD2	TRBJ2-1	TGTGCCAGCAGTTTATGGGGAGGGAGCTACAATGAGCAGTTCTTC	CASSLWGGSYNEQFF
.	TRBV24-1	TRBD1	TRBJ1-4	TGTGCCACCAGTGATTTGCTCCGGGACAGTAATGAAAAACTGTTTTTT	CATSDLLRDSNEKLFF
.	TRBV10-3	TRBD1	TRBJ1-3	TGTGCCATCGGACAGGGGATAACGGGAGCTGGAAACACCATATATTTT	CAIGQGITGAGNTIYF
.	TRBV5-3	.	TRBJ2-1	TGTGCCAGAAGCTTCAGGGGCGGGAGCTACAATGAGCAGTTCTTC	CARSFRGGSYNEQFF
.	TRBV5-4	.	TRBJ2-1	TGTGCCAGCAGCCTGAGCGCTGGTGAGCAGTTCTTC	CASSLSAGEQFF
.	TRBV7-9	TRBD1	TRBJ2-7	TGTGCCAGCAGCCTCGGGGCAGGGGGCGAGCTAGGGTACGAGCAGTACTTC	CASSLGAGGELGYEQYF
once	TRBV5-4	TRBD1	TRBJ1-4	TGTGCCAGCAGCGTCCAGGGGGCAAGTGAAAAACTGTTTTTT	CASSVQGASEKLFF
.	TRBV18	.	TRBJ1-2	TGTGCCAGCTCACCCTCAGGGGACTATGGCTACACCTTC	CASSPSGDYGYTF
.	TRBV7-2	.	TRBJ2-1	TGTGCCAGCAGCGGGACTTCAATCTCCTACAATGAGCAGTTCTTC	CASSGTSISYNEQFF
.	TRBV5-5	TRBD2	TRBJ2-7	TGTGCCAGCAGCCTCCGTCGGACTAGCGCAAATTCGGGGTCCTACGAGCAGTACTTC	CASSLRRTSANSGSYEQYF
.	TRBV6-5	TRBD1	TRBJ1-6	TGTGCCAGCAGCCCGGACAGGGGACATAATTCACCCCTCCACTTT	CASSPDRGHNSPLHF
few	TRBV29-1	.	TRBJ1-2	TGCAGCGTTGACGGTGTTTTGCCTAACTATGGCTACACCTTC	CSVDGVLPNYGYTF
once	TRBV5-1	TRBD1	TRBJ1-1	TGCGCCAGTGGGAGACAGGGGTTAACTGAAGCTTTCTTT	CASGRQGLTEAFF
.	TRBV2	TRBD1	TRBJ2-2	TGTGCCAGCAGTGCGACAGGGGTGGGCACCGGGGAGCTGTTTTTT	CASSATGVGTGELFF
.	TRBV5-5	.	TRBJ2-1	TGTGCCAGCAGCTTGGGGTTTAAGGGGCGCGTTCCGTACAATGAGCAGTTCTTC	CASSLGFKGRVPYNEQFF